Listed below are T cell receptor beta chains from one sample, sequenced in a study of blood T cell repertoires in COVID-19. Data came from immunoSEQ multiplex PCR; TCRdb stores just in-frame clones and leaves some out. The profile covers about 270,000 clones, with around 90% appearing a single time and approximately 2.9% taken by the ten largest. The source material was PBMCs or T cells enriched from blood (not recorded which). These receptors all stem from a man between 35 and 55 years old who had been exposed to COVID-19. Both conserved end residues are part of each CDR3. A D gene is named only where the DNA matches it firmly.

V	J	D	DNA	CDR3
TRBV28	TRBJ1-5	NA	TGTGCCAGCAGTACCCCCCGAAGGGGGAATAATCAGCCCCAGCATTTT	CASSTPRRGNNQPQHF
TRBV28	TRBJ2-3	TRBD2	TGTGCCAGCAGTTTCGCCTTGCGCGGGAGGGGTACAGATACGCAGTATTTT	CASSFALRGRGTDTQYF
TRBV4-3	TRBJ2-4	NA	TGCGCCAGCAGCCAAGACCGTCTAGCCAAAAACATTCAGTACTTC	CASSQDRLAKNIQYF
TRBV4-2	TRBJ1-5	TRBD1	TGTGCCAGCAGCCAATTAGGACAGGGGGACAATCAGCCCCAGCATTTT	CASSQLGQGDNQPQHF
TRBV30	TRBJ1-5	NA	TGTGCCTGGAGTACAGGGAATAGCAATCAGCCCCAGCATTTT	CAWSTGNSNQPQHF
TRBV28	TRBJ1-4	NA	TGTGCCAGCAATAAACAGGGCGAAGAGAAACTGTTTTTT	CASNKQGEEKLFF
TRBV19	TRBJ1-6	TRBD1	TGTGCCAGTAGTGTACCCCGGACAGGAGATGCAAGAACCCTCCACTTT	CASSVPRTGDARTLHF
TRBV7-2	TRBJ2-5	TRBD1	TGTGCCAGCAGCAGGGACAGGGGGCGCGGGGAGACCCAGTACTTC	CASSRDRGRGETQYF
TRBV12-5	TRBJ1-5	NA	TGTGCTAGTGGTTTGGTAAGAATTGGGCAGACAAATCAGCCCCAGCATTTT	CASGLVRIGQTNQPQHF
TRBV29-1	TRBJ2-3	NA	TGCAGCGTAGATGAACCGGGGTTGGATACGCAGTATTTT	CSVDEPGLDTQYF
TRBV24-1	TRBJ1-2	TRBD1	TGTGCCACCAGTGATCCAACCGGGACAGGAGGAGTGATGAGATTC	CATSDPTGTGGVMRF
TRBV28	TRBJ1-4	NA	TGTGCCAGCAGTAGGCCCGGGGGGACGAATGAAAAACTGTTTTTT	CASSRPGGTNEKLFF
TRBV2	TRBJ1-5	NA	TGTGCCACCACAATTCGGGGGGCCGGGCAGCCCCAGCATTTT	CATTIRGAGQPQHF
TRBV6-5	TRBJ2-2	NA	TGTGCCAGCAGTTCGGGACTTGTCACCGGGGAGCTGTTTTTT	CASSSGLVTGELFF
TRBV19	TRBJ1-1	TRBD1	TGTGCCAGTAGTAAGCTCACCGGGACAGCGAACACTGAAGCTTTCTTT	CASSKLTGTANTEAFF
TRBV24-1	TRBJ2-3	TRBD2	TGTGCCACCAGTGATTGGGGGGGTTCGGGAAGCACAGATACGCAGTATTTT	CATSDWGGSGSTDTQYF